The next 20 T cell receptor beta chains were all read from a single sample in a study of cytomegalovirus exposure and HLA in healthy donors. Both 60 Vbeta primers and 13 Jbeta primers went into the PCR. TCRdb's table, derived via immunoSEQ multiplex PCR, lists solely in-frame clones and lacks some. The sample records fewer than 200,000 clones, approximately 80% being singletons. The specimen sequenced was PBMCs. All receptors derive from a young man in good health and CMV-seropositive.

This clone showed up just once. The chain couples TRBV5-1 to TRBJ2-1; D is uncertain. From germline, CDR1 is SGHRS and CDR2 YFSETQ. V lost 1 base to trimming and J lost 3 bases, with 5 bases between them. The CDR3 runs to 13 residues. In DNA form, the CDR3 reads TGCGCCAGCAGCTTGAAACTCTACAATGAGCAGTTCTTC. It yields the protein CASSLKLYNEQFF. The full variable domain, rest sourced from reference TRBV5-1 and TRBJ2-1, is KAGVTQTPRYLIKTRGQQVTLSCSPISGHRSVSWYQQTPGQGLQFLFEYFSETQRNKGNFPGRFSGRQFSNSRSEMNVSTLELGDSALYLCASSLKLYNEQFFGPGTRLTVL.

This clone came up once. The chain combines TRBV5-4 with TRBJ1-3; D possibly corresponds to TRBD1 (6 bases). The V gene's germline CDR1 is SGHNT and CDR2 YYREEE (reference sequence). The CDR3 contains 12 residues. V lost 1 base and J lost 8, with 7 bases in between. This chain's CDR3 is CASSLSGDTIYF. The CDR3 coding sequence is TGTGCCAGCAGCTTGTCAGGGGACACCATATATTTT.

The chain has TRBV27 and TRBJ1-1; maybe TRBD1 (5 bases). Germline V CDR1 and CDR2: MNHEY, SMNVEV (reference sequence). The germline V and J ends were trimmed by 2 bases and 5 bases, with 18 bases remaining between them. The CDR3 consists of 16 residues. CDR3 protein: CASSLSGGRGDTEAFF. The CDR3 DNA sequence: TGTGCCAGCAGTTTAAGCGGGGGACGGGGGGATACTGAAGCTTTCTTT.

The V call is TRBV7-9, the J call TRBJ1-2; D is unresolved. V dropped 1 base and J dropped 7 bases, with 7 bases sitting between them. The CDR3 is 12 amino acids. From germline, CDR1 is SEHNR and CDR2 FQNEAQ (reference sequence). CDR3 sequence: CASSLDQAGYTF. As DNA, the CDR3 is TGTGCCAGCAGCTTAGACCAGGCTGGCTACACCTTC.

This clone was observed a few times. V is TRBV10-1 and J is TRBJ2-5; 11 positions match TRBD2. Germline assignment: CDR1 WNHNN and CDR2 SYGVQD (reference sequence). The V gene end was trimmed by 4 bases and the J gene end by 2 bases; junction bases not matched to a gene: 6. The CDR3 covers 16 residues. The CDR3 nucleotides are TGCGCCAGCAGTGGATCCGGGACTAGCGGTCAAGAGACCCAGTACTTC. Its protein is CASSGSGTSGQETQYF.

The gene calls are TRBV4-3 and TRBJ1-2, with 8 bases aligning to TRBD1. The germline gives CDR1 LGHNA, CDR2 YSLEER. CDR3 size: 15 residues. J was trimmed by 8 bases and V by 0 bases; bases with no gene match: 8. The CDR3 spells CASSQDRTGWDGYTF. For the CDR3, the DNA is TGCGCCAGCAGCCAAGATAGGACAGGGTGGGACGGCTACACCTTC.

The rearrangement joins TRBV7-6 to TRBJ1-4; tentative D call: TRBD1 (5 bases). Trimming cost V 0 bases and J 4 bases, with 12 bases left between them. There are 16 residues in the CDR3. Germline V gene sequence: CDR1 SGHVS, CDR2 FNYEAQ. The CDR3 sequence is CASSLARQGLNEKLFF. CDR3 DNA: TGTGCCAGCAGCTTAGCGCGGCAGGGCCTTAATGAAAAACTGTTTTTT.

The chain links TRBV30 to TRBJ2-3; D might be TRBD2 (6 bases). In germline, CDR1 is GTSNPN, CDR2 SVGIG (reference sequence). The CDR3 totals 14 residues. Trimming shortened V by 2 bases and J by 1 base, and 10 bases separated the two germline ends. The CDR3 nucleotides read TGTGCCTGGAGTTGGGTAGCGGGCACAGATACGCAGTATTTT. Translation: CAWSWVAGTDTQYF.

The rearrangement uses TRBV6-5 and TRBJ1-1; 7 bases are shared with TRBD1. V lost 0 bases to trimming and J lost 5 bases; unmatched junction nucleotides: 6. There are 15 residues in the CDR3. Germline lookup yields CDR1 MNHEY and CDR2 SVGAGI. CDR3 protein: CASSYSAGGDTEAFF. DNA for the CDR3: TGTGCCAGCAGTTACTCTGCAGGGGGAGATACTGAAGCTTTCTTT.

Only a few counts were recorded for this clone. The CDR3 nucleotides read TGCGCCAGCAGCTTGGAGAATACCCGGGGCCAAGAGACCCAGTACTTC. Amino acid sequence: CASSLENTRGQETQYF. This chain connects TRBV5-1 to TRBJ2-5, with a possible D match to TRBD2 (5 bases). There are 16 residues in the CDR3. The germline V gene encodes CDR1 SGHRS and CDR2 YFSETQ. V was cut by 0 bases and J by 1 base, with 13 bases left in between.

The chain joins TRBV30 to TRBJ1-3, with D possibly matching TRBD1 (5 bases). The CDR3 totals 14 residues. V gave up 3 bases and J gave up 3 bases, with 12 bases separating them. The germline V gene encodes CDR1 GTSNPN and CDR2 SVGIG (reference sequence). The CDR3 bases are TGTGCCTGGAGGTTTCAGGGTTTTGGAAACACCATATATTTT. Encoded protein: CAWRFQGFGNTIYF.

V is TRBV12-5 and J is TRBJ1-2; TRBD1 agrees at 10 bases. The CDR3 runs 17 residues. Per germline, CDR1 LGHNT and CDR2 FRNRAP. Trimming at V came to 4 bases and at J to 2 bases, leaving 10 bases not matched to a gene. This CDR3 is CASGWGDRGASNYGYTF. The CDR3, as DNA: TGTGCTAGTGGTTGGGGGGACAGGGGCGCGTCAAACTATGGCTACACCTTC. Looking up the rest from reference TRBV12-5 and TRBJ1-2 gives the full variable domain: DARVTQTPRHKVTEMGQEVTMRCQPILGHNTVFWYRQTMMQGLELLAYFRNRAPLDDSGMPKDRFSAEMPDATLATLKIQPSEPRDSAVYFCASGWGDRGASNYGYTFGSGTRLTVV.

The chain recombines TRBV9 with TRBJ2-3; 7 positions match TRBD2. Looked up from germline, CDR1 is SGDLS and CDR2 is YYNGEE. This CDR3 has 15 residues. V trimming: 2 bases; J trimming: 2 bases; junction bases outside the gene matches: 5. The CDR3 spells CASSVGGGPTDTQYF. CDR3 nucleotides: TGTGCCAGCAGCGTTGGGGGAGGGCCCACAGATACGCAGTATTTT.

V gene TRBV13 combines with J gene TRBJ2-7; 7 bases are shared with TRBD1. Germline V gene lookup returns CDR1 PRHDT and CDR2 FYEKMQ (reference sequence). The CDR3 has 15 amino acids. Germline trimming cut 5 bases from V and 4 bases from J; bases unmatched to any gene: 11. CDR3: CASSHGQGVLYEQYF. The CDR3, as DNA: TGTGCCAGCAGCCATGGGCAGGGGGTTTTATACGAGCAGTACTTC.

The V and J genes are TRBV5-1 and TRBJ2-1; no firm D call. V lost 0 bases, J lost 4 bases, and 11 bases lay in between. The CDR3 consists of 15 residues. Germline V CDR1 and CDR2: SGHRS, YFSETQ. The CDR3 DNA is TGCGCCAGCAGCTTGGTTTTCGGAGAATACAATGAGCAGTTCTTC. It encodes CASSLVFGEYNEQFF.

The chain is built from TRBV6-5 and TRBJ2-1; 7 nucleotides agree with TRBD1. The CDR3 runs 16 residues. V lost 4 bases and J lost 2; bases outside the gene matches: 8. The V gene's germline CDR1 is MNHEY and CDR2 SVGAGI. The DNA for the CDR3 is TGTGCCAGCAGTTCCACCGGGACAGAGACCTACAATGAGCAGTTCTTC. Its translation: CASSSTGTETYNEQFF.

V and J are TRBV5-1 and TRBJ1-4, with D unresolved. Trimming pared 3 bases from V and 0 bases from J, leaving 6 bases between. The CDR3 extends over 14 amino acids. Germline CDR1 and CDR2: SGHRS and YFSETQ. CDR3 in DNA: TGCGCCAGCAGCTGGACTGCAACTAATGAAAAACTGTTTTTT. Encoded protein: CASSWTATNEKLFF.

This clone was observed a single time. The CDR3 bases are TGTGCCAGCAAAGTCGGGACTTTGAACACCGGGGAGCTGTTTTTT. Its translation is CASKVGTLNTGELFF. This sequence joins TRBV6-5 and TRBJ2-2, with D maybe TRBD2 (6 bases). Deletions cut 7 bases from V and 1 base from J, with 13 bases between. The CDR3 consists of 15 residues. Germline V gene data show CDR1 as MNHEY and CDR2 as SVGAGI.

CDR3: CASSPTSGRWETQYF. The CDR3 bases are TGTGCCAGCAGCCCTACTAGCGGGAGGTGGGAGACCCAGTACTTC. The genes are TRBV6-5 and TRBJ2-5; 12 nucleotides align to TRBD2. Germline trimming cut 6 bases from V and 5 bases from J; bases unmatched to any gene: 7. Germline-derived CDR1 and CDR2 are MNHEY and SVGAGI. CDR3 size: 15 residues.

The V gene is TRBV7-9, the J gene TRBJ1-5; TRBD1 might be the D (6 bases). This CDR3 contains 15 residues. V gave up 5 bases and J gave up 5 bases, with 16 bases separating them. Looked up from germline, CDR1 is SEHNR and CDR2 is FQNEAQ (reference sequence). CDR3 in amino acids: CASSQQGTRDQPQHF. Written as DNA, the CDR3 is TGTGCCAGCAGCCAACAAGGGACACGAGATCAGCCCCAGCATTTT.